This record looks at one T cell receptor beta chain sequence and its context. What it binds is not known. Germline CDR1 SGHRS, CDR2 YFSETQ. This CDR3 has 12 amino acids. The V end was cut by 0 bases, the J end by 3 bases, with 2 bases between. Each case's diagnosis was confirmed by two pathologists on H&E. Data came from immunoSEQ multiplex PCR; TCRdb stores just in-frame clones and leaves some out. The repertoire holds 6,300 or so clones, with 80% to 85% as singletons. The data derive from a study of immune evolution from preneoplasia to lung adenocarcinoma. Study-wide results and caveats: From normal lung to invasive adenocarcinoma, top clone frequencies appeared to decrease.

The sequenced sample was FFPE lung adenocarcinoma in situ tissue. The chain links TRBV5-1 to TRBJ2-3; no reliable D call. The sequence was collected from a donor at least 70 years old with lung adenocarcinoma. The CDR3 spells CASSLATDTQYF. In DNA, the CDR3 is TGCGCCAGCAGCTTGGCTACAGATACGCAGTATTTT.